This T cell receptor beta chain was sequenced during a study of cytomegalovirus exposure and HLA in healthy donors. The PCR contained 60 Vbeta and 13 Jbeta primers. Repertoires were generated with immunoSEQ multiplex PCR, while TCRdb's copy carries only in-frame clones and drops some. The repertoire holds about 160,000 clones, with about 85% as singletons. CDR1 and CDR2 (germline): LNHDA, SQIVND (reference sequence). Trimming removed 6 bases at V and 1 base at J, with 15 bases between. CDR3 length equals 15 residues. Those who donated were healthy bone marrow donors. The source is a man aged 50 to 59 in good health and CMV-seropositive. The specimen was PBMCs. This sequence joins TRBV19 and TRBJ1-1; no definite D call. The chain's CDR3 is CASRVGVEPNTEAFF. CDR3 nucleotide sequence: TGTGCCAGTAGAGTTGGAGTTGAGCCGAACACTGAAGCTTTCTTT.